These 31 T cell receptor beta chains came from one sample sequenced in a study of regulatory T cells in long-lasting Graves disease. Sample time point: persistent/refractory GD, antithyroid drugs over 5 years with positive TRAb. Extracted PBMC RNA gave rise to the TCR library. Building of the TCR beta libraries involved iRepertoire HTBI primers and Arm-PCR of CDR3 regions. MiXCR, applied by TCRdb to the multiplex PCR reads, yields one record per CDR3 protein. Of roughly 490,000 distinct CDR3 sequences listed, 22% were seen once; the top ten hold 13%. This sample comprised peripheral blood mononuclear cells (PBMCs), obtained when the disease was refractory, from a patient treated with antithyroid drugs. Source of these receptors: a female donor with Graves disease.

The sample holds many counts of this clonotype. The rearrangement uses TRBV20-1 and TRBJ2-7; D is possibly TRBD1 (6 bases). The CDR3 consists of 13 residues. Per the germline V gene, CDR1 is DFQATT and CDR2 is SNEGSKA (reference sequence). Trimming shortened V by 5 bases and J by 3 bases, and 14 bases separated the two germline ends. The CDR3 region has the DNA TGCAGTGCTGTGGACAGTTTGAGCTACGAGCAGTACTTC. It is translated as CSAVDSLSYEQYF.

This clonotype was observed many times. The chain joins TRBV19 to TRBJ1-1, with 7 bases matching TRBD1. The ends lost 5 bases at V and 0 bases at J; junction bases unmatched: 6. Germline CDR1 is LNHDA and CDR2 is SQIVND (reference sequence). The CDR3 extends over 15 amino acids. The CDR3 nucleotides are TGTGCCAGTAGTTCGTCCGGGACAGTGAACACTGAAGCTTTCTTT. Its protein product is CASSSSGTVNTEAFF.

The rearrangement uses TRBV7-8 and TRBJ2-3; 14 nucleotides agree with TRBD2. With 4 bases clipped from V and 2 bases from J, the junction kept 8 bases outside the gene matches. The CDR3 consists of 18 residues. The V gene's germline CDR1 is SGHVS and CDR2 FQNEAQ. CDR3 loop: CASSSLGLAGVTTDTQYF. The CDR3 DNA reads as TGTGCCAGCAGCTCTCTGGGACTAGCGGGAGTGACCACAGATACGCAGTATTTT. Supplemented by reference TRBV7-8 and TRBJ2-3, the full variable domain reads GAGVSQSPRYKVAKRGQDVALRCDPISGHVSLFWYQQALGQGPEFLTYFQNEAQLDKSGLPSDRFFAERPEGSVSTLKIQRTQQEDSAVYLCASSSLGLAGVTTDTQYFGPGTRLTVL.

The chain combines TRBV7-9 with TRBJ2-2; 9 bases line up with TRBD2. The germline V gene encodes CDR1 SEHNR and CDR2 FQNEAQ (reference sequence). V lost 9 bases to trimming and J lost 2 bases; unmatched junction nucleotides: 4. The CDR3 runs 14 residues. The DNA of the CDR3 is TGTGCCAGTACACTAGCGGGTAACACCGGGGAGCTGTTTTTT. As protein: CASTLAGNTGELFF.

This clonotype showed up just a few times. The gene calls are TRBV7-9 and TRBJ1-6; no definite D call. Trimming stripped 5 bases from V and 7 bases from J, with 9 bases between. There are 13 residues in the CDR3. Germline assignment: CDR1 SEHNR and CDR2 FQNEAQ (reference sequence). CDR3: CASSLPTNSPLHF. CDR3 sequence (DNA): TGTGCCAGCAGCCTTCCAACCAATTCACCCCTCCACTTT.

This clonotype came up a few times. The rearrangement links TRBV6-1 to TRBJ2-7; D is perhaps TRBD2 (5 bases). Per the germline V gene, CDR1 is MNHNS and CDR2 is SASEGT. Trimming left V 8 bases short and J 3 bases short, with 14 bases between. This CDR3 is 13 amino acids long. CDR3 nucleotide sequence: TGTGCCAGCGAGGGTTTCCAGAGCTACGAGCAGTACTTC. Its protein product is CASEGFQSYEQYF.

This clonotype has at least ten counts. The chain joins TRBV20-1 to TRBJ1-1, with TRBD1 matching over 8 bases. The germline V gene has CDR1 DFQATT and CDR2 SNEGSKA (reference sequence). CDR3 length equals 16 residues. V trimming: 1 base; J trimming: 2 bases; junction bases outside the gene matches: 9. DNA for the CDR3: TGCAGTGCTAGAGGTGGAGACACAGGGGGAAACACTGAAGCTTTCTTT. It codes for CSARGGDTGGNTEAFF.

This clonotype was observed a few times. The chain recombines TRBV9 with TRBJ2-7, with TRBD1 matching over 7 bases. Germline assignment: CDR1 SGDLS and CDR2 YYNGEE. The V segment lost 3 bases and the J segment 3 bases; nucleotides outside the gene matches: 9. CDR3 length: 15 residues. CDR3 region: CASSARGGGHYEQYF. DNA of the CDR3: TGTGCCAGCAGCGCAAGAGGGGGCGGCCACTACGAGCAGTACTTC.

This clonotype was counted ten times or more. V and J are TRBV7-2 and TRBJ2-5; 12 bases fit TRBD2. CDR1 SGHTA and CDR2 FQGNSA come from the germline V gene. V dropped 5 bases and J dropped 5; count of bases not matched to a gene: 9. The CDR3 has 16 residues. The CDR3 sequence is CASSPSGGASWETQYF. The CDR3, as DNA: TGTGCCAGCAGCCCTAGCGGGGGGGCATCTTGGGAGACCCAGTACTTC.

This clonotype was seen at least ten times. The genes are TRBV7-8 and TRBJ1-4, with unresolved D. V lost 6 bases to trimming and J lost 4 bases, with 12 bases between them. CDR3 size: 14 residues. Germline assignment: CDR1 SGHVS and CDR2 FQNEAQ. The CDR3 DNA is TGTGCCAGCAGATTGGACGGAGTTAATGAAAAACTGTTTTTT. Translation gives CASRLDGVNEKLFF.

The chain is built from TRBV6-1 and TRBJ2-2, with no clear D. The CDR3 covers 13 residues. Germline V gene lookup returns CDR1 MNHNS and CDR2 SASEGT. Trimming removed 6 bases at V and 3 bases at J, with 8 bases between. Here the CDR3 DNA reads TGTGCCAGCAGGGACGGGTACACCGGGGAGCTGTTTTTT. Amino acids: CASRDGYTGELFF.

This clonotype was seen a handful of times. The chain is built from TRBV11-1 and TRBJ1-1; a weak D match, TRBD1 (5 bases). V was cut by 4 bases and J by 2 bases, with 11 bases left in between. CDR3 length: 14 residues. CDR1 SGHAT and CDR2 FQDESV come from the germline V gene (reference sequence). CDR3 nucleotide sequence: TGTGCCAGCAGCTCTAGACAGAAAAACACTGAAGCTTTCTTT. Translating it yields CASSSRQKNTEAFF.

This clonotype was seen at least ten times. The chain combines TRBV28 with TRBJ2-7; D could derive from TRBD1 or TRBD2 (6 bases each). Germline values: CDR1 MDHEN, CDR2 SYDVKM. The V end was cut by 6 bases, the J end by 2 bases, with 17 bases between. The CDR3 extends over 15 amino acids. This CDR3 is CASSLTAEGAYEQYF. CDR3 nucleotides: TGTGCCAGCAGCCTAACCGCGGAGGGGGCCTACGAGCAGTACTTC.

This clonotype was detected only a few times. The chain combines TRBV28 with TRBJ2-1; D perhaps matches TRBD1 (6 bases). Trimming took off 1 base at V and 9 bases at J, with 16 bases between the two ends. This CDR3 spans 15 amino acids. Germline loops: CDR1 MDHEN, CDR2 SYDVKM. The CDR3 is CASSLSGGRSGEQFF. The CDR3 DNA is TGTGCCAGCAGTTTATCTGGGGGCCGGAGTGGTGAGCAGTTCTTC.

This clonotype was seen more than once but under ten times. This chain joins TRBV12-3 or TRBV12-4 and TRBJ2-2; 7 bases align to TRBD2. Trimming took 7 bases from V and 2 from J; bases not matched to a gene: 7. CDR3 size: 15 residues. This chain's CDR3 is CASTTGGYNTGELFF. As DNA, the CDR3 is TGTGCCAGCACCACGGGGGGTTATAACACCGGGGAGCTGTTTTTT.

This clonotype was seen once. This chain uses TRBV7-2 with TRBJ2-2, with D tentatively TRBD1 or TRBD2 (6 bases each). This CDR3 spans 16 amino acids. V shed 5 bases and J shed 2 bases, with 15 bases lying between them. From germline, CDR1 is SGHTA and CDR2 FQGNSA. CDR3 region: CASSRPPGANTGELFF. Here the CDR3 DNA reads TGTGCCAGCAGCAGGCCCCCGGGGGCAAACACCGGGGAGCTGTTTTTT.

The gene calls are TRBV7-9 and TRBJ2-1, with TRBD2 as a possible D gene (5 bases). This CDR3 is 16 amino acids long. Trimming cost V 9 bases and J 1 base, with 19 bases left between them. The germline V gene encodes CDR1 SEHNR and CDR2 FQNEAQ (reference sequence). CDR3 in amino acids: CASFEGLRHSYNEQFF. In DNA, the CDR3 is TGTGCCAGTTTCGAGGGATTAAGGCATTCCTACAATGAGCAGTTCTTC. The whole variable domain, remainder taken from reference TRBV7-9 and TRBJ2-1, is DTGVSQNPRHKITKRGQNVTFRCDPISEHNRLYWYRQTLGQGPEFLTYFQNEAQLEKSRLLSDRFSAERPKGSFSTLEIQRTEQGDSAMYLCASFEGLRHSYNEQFFGPGTRLTVL.

This chain connects TRBV5-1 to TRBJ2-7; 9 bases agree with TRBD2. The V and J ends lost 4 bases and 6 bases, in that order; junction bases with no gene match: 11. This CDR3 contains 15 residues. Looked up from germline, CDR1 is SGHRS and CDR2 is YFSETQ. The CDR3, as DNA: TGCGCCAGCAGCCGGGGGCGGGAGGGCCGCGGCGAGCAGTACTTC. This gives the protein CASSRGREGRGEQYF.

In this sample, this clonotype turned up many times. This chain connects TRBV27 to TRBJ1-6; TRBD1 might be the D (5 bases). Germline CDR1 MNHEY, CDR2 SMNVEV (reference sequence). V lost 4 bases, J lost 0 bases, and 19 bases lay in between. This CDR3 has 19 residues. The CDR3 DNA sequence: TGTGCCAGCAGTTCCGACAGAGATTTTAGTCTCTCCTATAATTCACCCCTCCACTTT. Its translation is CASSSDRDFSLSYNSPLHF.

This clonotype appeared many times. The chain combines TRBV7-2 with TRBJ2-7, with 12 nucleotides matching TRBD2. The CDR3 loop spans 20 amino acids. The J segment lost 0 bases and the V segment lost 5 bases, leaving 17 bases of the junction unmatched. CDR1 and CDR2 (germline): SGHTA, FQGNSA. The chain's CDR3 is CASSGRVLAGGPRVSYEQYF. The CDR3 DNA is TGTGCCAGCAGCGGGAGGGTCCTAGCGGGAGGGCCCAGAGTCTCCTACGAGCAGTACTTC.

This clonotype was counted only a few times. This chain connects TRBV6-1 to TRBJ2-5, with 7 bases identical to TRBD1. Trimming at V came to 6 bases and at J to 4 bases, leaving 11 bases not matched to a gene. CDR3 length: 15 amino acids. Germline V CDR1 and CDR2: MNHNS, SASEGT. The CDR3 here is CASSWAGTAPETQYF. The DNA of the CDR3 is TGTGCCAGCAGCTGGGCCGGGACAGCCCCAGAGACCCAGTACTTC.

This clonotype was seen only a few times. The chain joins TRBV7-9 to TRBJ2-7; the D is unclear. Germline loops: CDR1 SEHNR, CDR2 FQNEAQ (reference sequence). CDR3 size: 13 residues. The V gene lost 5 bases and the J gene lost 5 bases, with 13 bases spanning the gap. The CDR3: CASSLSRSDEQYF. CDR3 DNA: TGTGCCAGCAGCCTGAGTCGATCCGACGAGCAGTACTTC.

CDR3: CASLGHSRNQPQHF. The CDR3, as DNA: TGTGCCTCCTTAGGGCATTCACGCAATCAGCCCCAGCATTTT. The chain carries TRBV19 and TRBJ1-5; D unclear. The CDR3 loop spans 14 amino acids. The V gene lost 11 bases and the J gene lost 2 bases, with 16 bases spanning the gap. The germline CDR1 and CDR2 sequences are LNHDA and SQIVND (reference sequence).

This clonotype was found a few times. V usage is TRBV20-1 and J usage is TRBJ2-7, with D perhaps TRBD1 (6 bases). The CDR3 length is 17 residues. The V and J ends lost 4 bases and 3 bases respectively, with 25 bases between them. Germline V gene lookup returns CDR1 DFQATT and CDR2 SNEGSKA (reference sequence). In DNA form, the CDR3 reads TGCAGTGCTAAGGACCTACGGACAGCGAGACTTGACTACGAGCAGTACTTC. Translating it yields CSAKDLRTARLDYEQYF.

This CDR3 reads CASHPPGRSNTGELFF. CDR3 nucleotides: TGTGCCAGCCACCCACCCGGGAGGTCAAACACCGGGGAGCTGTTTTTT. The chain employs TRBV12-3 or TRBV12-4 and TRBJ2-2; TRBD2 matches at 7 bases. V dropped 8 bases and J dropped 2; count of bases not matched to a gene: 11. This CDR3 is 16 amino acids long.

In its sample, this clonotype was seen once. The chain carries TRBV6-1 and TRBJ2-1; no definite D call. The CDR3 spans 11 residues. Germline assignment: CDR1 MNHNS and CDR2 SASEGT. With 11 bases removed from V and 8 bases from J, the gap between germline ends came to 13 bases. The CDR3 region is CAVSQSHEQFF. The DNA of the CDR3 is TGTGCCGTCAGCCAATCCCATGAGCAGTTCTTC.

Comments on this clonotype: This may be a read error: a much more frequent sequence differs by one nucleotide. The J gene is TRBJ1-2, the V gene TRBV28; TRBD1 is a possible D gene (5 bases). Trimming left V 6 bases short and J 11 bases short, with 19 bases between. The CDR3 covers 13 residues. Per germline, CDR1 MDHEN and CDR2 SYDVKM. CDR3 sequence: CASRYSGAEKYTF. The CDR3 coding sequence is TGTGCCAGCAGATACTCCGGGGCGGAGAAGTACACCTTC.

This clonotype showed up many times. V gene TRBV28 combines with J gene TRBJ1-2; D ambiguous. V shed 6 bases and J shed 4 bases, with 15 bases lying between them. This CDR3 has 14 amino acids. Germline V gives CDR1 MDHEN, CDR2 SYDVKM. This chain's CDR3 is CASRPSIGPYGYTF. DNA of the CDR3: TGTGCCAGCAGGCCGTCAATAGGACCCTATGGCTACACCTTC.

The V call is TRBV7-9, the J call TRBJ2-5, with a weak D call TRBD2 (6 bases). This CDR3 is 15 amino acids long. CDR1 is SEHNR, CDR2 FQNEAQ, per germline (reference sequence). The ends were cut back, 8 bases at V and 2 bases at J, with 18 bases in the middle. The CDR3 sequence: CASSTGDWGQETQYF. The CDR3 DNA sequence: TGTGCCAGCTCAACGGGGGACTGGGGACAAGAGACCCAGTACTTC.

This clonotype was seen more than once but under ten times. V gene TRBV6-1 combines with J gene TRBJ2-2; the D gene is possibly TRBD1 (5 bases). V was clipped by 1 base and J by 5 bases, with 11 bases between them. Germline CDR1 is MNHNS and CDR2 is SASEGT. The CDR3 is 15 amino acids. The CDR3 protein is CASSEGQTVTGELFF. DNA of the CDR3: TGTGCCAGCAGTGAAGGCCAGACAGTTACCGGGGAGCTGTTTTTT.

This clonotype came up many times. The V call is TRBV7-2, the J call TRBJ1-4, with D maybe TRBD1 (5 bases). The germline V gene has CDR1 SGHTA and CDR2 FQGNSA. The length of the CDR3 is 15 residues. V lost 5 bases and J lost 3, with 13 bases in between. CDR3 bases: TGTGCCAGCAGCGATCCGGGGGGGGCTAATGAAAAACTGTTTTTT. As protein: CASSDPGGANEKLFF.